A selection of T cell receptor beta chains follows, all from one sample in a study of CD8 T cells in Susac syndrome. TCRdb ran MiXCR on the immunoSEQ multiplex PCR reads and lists one entry per CDR3 protein. The sample includes over 350,000 distinct CDR3 sequences, roughly 85% of them seen just once. The sample consisted of CD8+ T cells from PBMCs. The receptor set was obtained from a human donor with multiple sclerosis. Each CDR3 is given with its conserved first and last residue. A D gene is named only where the DNA matches it firmly. The size of a clone is reported for some rows only, either as once, few or many, or as a class for expanded clones.

d_call j_call v_call clone_size cdr3_aa cdr3_nt
. TRBJ2-2 TRBV19 once CASSVTNTGELFF TGTGCCAGTAGTGTAACAAACACCGGGGAGCTGTTTTTT
TRBD1 TRBJ1-4 TRBV12-3/TRBV12-4 . CASSLGTGRVGEKLFF TGTGCCAGCAGTCTAGGGACAGGGAGGGTCGGTGAAAAACTGTTTTTT
. TRBJ2-3 TRBV5-4 . CASSFEGPTTQYF TGTGCCAGCAGCTTCGAAGGCCCAACTACGCAGTATTTT
. TRBJ1-1 TRBV2 . CAKSTGGWNTEAFF TGTGCCAAATCAACGGGGGGTTGGAACACTGAAGCTTTCTTT
. TRBJ1-1 TRBV29-1 . CRVDAGQETEAFF TGCAGAGTCGATGCAGGACAAGAAACTGAAGCTTTCTTT
TRBD1 TRBJ1-2 TRBV29-1 . CSVYLPDRDIRFTF TGCAGCGTATACCTGCCGGACAGGGACATCCGGTTCACCTTC
. TRBJ2-3 TRBV11-2 . CASSLLRTDTQYF TGTGCCAGCAGCTTATTGAGGACAGATACGCAGTATTTT
. TRBJ1-2 TRBV30 . CAWSDSLNYGYTF TGTGCCTGGAGCGACAGTCTTAACTATGGCTACACCTTC
TRBD2 TRBJ2-1 TRBV23-1 . CASNPSGDSYNEQFF TGCGCCAGCAATCCTAGCGGAGACTCCTACAATGAGCAGTTCTTC
TRBD1 TRBJ2-1 TRBV30 . CAWSERTGNYNEQFF TGTGCCTGGAGTGAACGGACAGGGAATTACAATGAGCAGTTCTTC
. TRBJ2-7 TRBV5-1 . CASSLDAGSDEQYF TGCGCCAGCAGCTTGGATGCGGGATCTGACGAGCAGTACTTC
TRBD1 TRBJ2-7 TRBV30 . CAWNIGTGSSEQYF TGTGCCTGGAACATTGGGACAGGGTCCTCCGAGCAGTACTTC
TRBD1 TRBJ2-5 TRBV25-1 . CASSGDREIETQYF TGTGCCAGCAGTGGGGACAGGGAGATAGAGACCCAGTACTTC
. TRBJ1-2 TRBV6-1 few CASSGTDGLNYGYTF TGTGCCAGCAGTGGTACCGACGGACTAAACTATGGCTACACCTTC
. TRBJ2-1 TRBV6-4 once CASRQGNGEQFF TGTGCCAGCAGACAGGGTAATGGTGAGCAGTTCTTC
. TRBJ2-7 TRBV10-3 . CAISEDWTVSYEQYF TGTGCCATCAGTGAGGATTGGACTGTCTCCTACGAGCAGTACTTC
. TRBJ1-5 TRBV4-1 . CASSQHIGQPQHF TGCGCCAGCAGCCAACATATCGGTCAGCCCCAGCATTTT